This TCR beta chain derives from a study of identical twins. Healthy Caucasians alone served as donors. The CDR3 runs to 14 residues. Germline CDR1 reads SEHNR; CDR2 reads FQNEAQ (reference sequence). The ends were cut back, 2 bases at V and 2 bases at J, with 10 bases in the middle. A universal primer site was incorporated via template switching, and the cDNA contained unique molecular identifiers. TCRdb reanalysed the 5' RACE reads using MiXCR and keeps one entry per CDR3 protein. The sample records roughly 1,500,000 distinct CDR3 sequences, more than 30% being singletons. This clonotype has just a few counts.

The clonotype comes from a newborn girl in good health. The sample consisted of cord blood. The V and J genes are TRBV7-9 and TRBJ2-7; the D gene is possibly TRBD1 (5 bases). The CDR3 nucleotides are TGTGCCAGCAGCTTACCAGGGATAACCTACGAGCAGTACTTC. This translates into CASSLPGITYEQYF. Using reference TRBV7-9 and TRBJ2-7 for the parts outside the CDR3, the full variable domain is DTGVSQNPRHKITKRGQNVTFRCDPISEHNRLYWYRQTLGQGPEFLTYFQNEAQLEKSRLLSDRFSAERPKGSFSTLEIQRTEQGDSAMYLCASSLPGITYEQYFGPGTRLTVT.